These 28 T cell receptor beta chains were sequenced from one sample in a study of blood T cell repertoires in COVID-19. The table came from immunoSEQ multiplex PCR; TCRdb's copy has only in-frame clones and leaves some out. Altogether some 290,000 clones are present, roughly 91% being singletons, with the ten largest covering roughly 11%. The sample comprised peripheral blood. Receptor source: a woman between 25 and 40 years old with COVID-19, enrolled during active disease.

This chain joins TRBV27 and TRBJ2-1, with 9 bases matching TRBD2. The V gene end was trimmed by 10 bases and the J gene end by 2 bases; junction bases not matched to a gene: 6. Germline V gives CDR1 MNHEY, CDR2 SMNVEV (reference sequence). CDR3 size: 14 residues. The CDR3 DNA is TGTGCCACCTCTGAGCGGGGGGCCTACAATGAGCAGTTCTTC. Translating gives CATSERGAYNEQFF.

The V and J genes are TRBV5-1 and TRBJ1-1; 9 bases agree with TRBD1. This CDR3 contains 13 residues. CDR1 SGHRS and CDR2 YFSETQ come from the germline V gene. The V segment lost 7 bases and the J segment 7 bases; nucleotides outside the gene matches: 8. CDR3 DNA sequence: TGCGCCAGCGGAGTACAGGGGGCTCGTGAAGCTTTCTTT. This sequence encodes CASGVQGAREAFF.

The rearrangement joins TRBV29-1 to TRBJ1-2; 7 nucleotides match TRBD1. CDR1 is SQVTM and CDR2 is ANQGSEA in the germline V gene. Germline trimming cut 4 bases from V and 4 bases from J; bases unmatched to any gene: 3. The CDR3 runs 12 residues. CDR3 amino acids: CSVVDRTYGYTF. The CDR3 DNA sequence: TGCAGCGTTGTGGACAGGACCTATGGCTACACCTTC.

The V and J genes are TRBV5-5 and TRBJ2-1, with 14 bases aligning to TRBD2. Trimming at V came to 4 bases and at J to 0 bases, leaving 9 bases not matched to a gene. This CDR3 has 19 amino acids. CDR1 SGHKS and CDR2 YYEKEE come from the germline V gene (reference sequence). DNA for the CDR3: TGTGCCAGCAGCACAGGGACTAGCGGGGGTCGGAGCTCCTACAATGAGCAGTTCTTC. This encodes CASSTGTSGGRSSYNEQFF.

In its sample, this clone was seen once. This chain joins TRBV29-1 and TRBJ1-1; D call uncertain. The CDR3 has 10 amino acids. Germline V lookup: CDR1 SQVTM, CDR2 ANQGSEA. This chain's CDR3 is CSPRVLRAFF. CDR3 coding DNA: TGCAGTCCGCGGGTTCTGAGGGCTTTCTTT.

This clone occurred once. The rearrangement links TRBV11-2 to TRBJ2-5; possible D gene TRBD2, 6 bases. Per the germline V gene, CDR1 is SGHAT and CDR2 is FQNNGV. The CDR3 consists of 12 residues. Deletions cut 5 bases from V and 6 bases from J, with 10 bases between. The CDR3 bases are TGTGCCAGCAGCCCCGGACTAAAGACCCAGTACTTC. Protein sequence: CASSPGLKTQYF.

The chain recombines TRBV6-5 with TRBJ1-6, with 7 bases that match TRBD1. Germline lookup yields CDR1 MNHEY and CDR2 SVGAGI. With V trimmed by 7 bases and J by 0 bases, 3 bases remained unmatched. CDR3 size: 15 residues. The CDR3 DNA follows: TGTGCCAGCACACAGGGGAGCTCCTATAATTCACCCCTCCACTTT. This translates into CASTQGSSYNSPLHF.

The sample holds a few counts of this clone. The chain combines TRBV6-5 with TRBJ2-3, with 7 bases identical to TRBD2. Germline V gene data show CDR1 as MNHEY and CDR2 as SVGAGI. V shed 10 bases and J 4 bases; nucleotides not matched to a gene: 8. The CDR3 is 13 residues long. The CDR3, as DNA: TGTGCCATCTCGCGGGGAGGGGCAGATACGCAGTATTTT. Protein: CAISRGGADTQYF.

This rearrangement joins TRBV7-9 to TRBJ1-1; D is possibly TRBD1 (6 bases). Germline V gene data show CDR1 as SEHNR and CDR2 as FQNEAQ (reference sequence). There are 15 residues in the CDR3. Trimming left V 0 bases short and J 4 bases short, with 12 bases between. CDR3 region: CASSLARRGGTEAFF. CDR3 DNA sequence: TGTGCCAGCAGCTTAGCCAGAAGAGGGGGCACTGAAGCTTTCTTT.

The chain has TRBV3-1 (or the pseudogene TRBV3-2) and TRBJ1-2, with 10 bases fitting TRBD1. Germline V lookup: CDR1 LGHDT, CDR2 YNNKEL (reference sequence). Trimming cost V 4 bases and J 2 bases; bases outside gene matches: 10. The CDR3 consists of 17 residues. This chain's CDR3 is CASSPTGAGQGNYGYTF. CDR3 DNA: TGTGCCAGCAGCCCCACCGGGGCGGGACAGGGGAACTATGGCTACACCTTC.

The CDR3 nucleotides read TGTGCCTGGAGTGTAGCTTCCTTCAACACCATATATTTT. This codes for CAWSVASFNTIYF. The V gene is TRBV30, the J gene TRBJ1-3; D remains unclear. The CDR3 has 13 amino acids. The V gene's germline CDR1 is GTSNPN and CDR2 SVGIG (reference sequence). Trimming removed 0 bases at V and 7 bases at J, with 10 bases between.

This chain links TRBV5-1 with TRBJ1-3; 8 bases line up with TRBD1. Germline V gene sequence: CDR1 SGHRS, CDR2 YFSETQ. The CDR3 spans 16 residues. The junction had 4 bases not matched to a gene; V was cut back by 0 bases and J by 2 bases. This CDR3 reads CASSLAVQGAGNTIYF. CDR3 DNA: TGCGCCAGCAGCTTGGCGGTACAGGGGGCTGGAAACACCATATATTTT.

The CDR3 DNA is TGTGCCAGCAGCTTAGGGCAGACCGGGGAGCTGTTTTTT. Amino acids: CASSLGQTGELFF. The J gene is TRBJ2-2, the V gene TRBV11-2, with D unresolved. Germline assignment: CDR1 SGHAT and CDR2 FQNNGV. V lost 1 base and J 5 bases, leaving 5 bases between the germline ends. There are 13 residues in the CDR3.

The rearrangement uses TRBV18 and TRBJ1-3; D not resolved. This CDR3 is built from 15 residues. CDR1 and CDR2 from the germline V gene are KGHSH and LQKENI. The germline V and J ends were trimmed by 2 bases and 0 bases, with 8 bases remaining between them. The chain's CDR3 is CASSPGVGSGNTIYF. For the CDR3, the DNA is TGTGCCAGCTCACCAGGAGTTGGCTCTGGAAACACCATATATTTT.

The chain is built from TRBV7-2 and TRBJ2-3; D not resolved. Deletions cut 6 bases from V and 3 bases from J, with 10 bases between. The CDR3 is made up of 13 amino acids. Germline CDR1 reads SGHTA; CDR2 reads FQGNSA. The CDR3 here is CASRSGLTDTQYF. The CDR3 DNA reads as TGTGCCAGCAGATCTGGGCTTACAGATACGCAGTATTTT.

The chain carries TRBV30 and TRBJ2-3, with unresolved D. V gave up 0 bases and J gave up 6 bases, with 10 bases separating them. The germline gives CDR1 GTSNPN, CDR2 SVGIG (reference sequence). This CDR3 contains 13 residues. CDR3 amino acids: CAWSVRGGDTQYF. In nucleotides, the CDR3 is TGTGCCTGGAGTGTACGAGGTGGGGATACGCAGTATTTT.

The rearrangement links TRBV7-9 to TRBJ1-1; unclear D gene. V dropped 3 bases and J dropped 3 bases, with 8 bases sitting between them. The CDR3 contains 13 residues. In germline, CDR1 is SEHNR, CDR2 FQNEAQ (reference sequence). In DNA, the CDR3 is TGTGCCAGCAGCTTTGCAGGTCACACTGAAGCTTTCTTT. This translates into CASSFAGHTEAFF. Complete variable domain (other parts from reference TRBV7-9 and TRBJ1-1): DTGVSQNPRHKITKRGQNVTFRCDPISEHNRLYWYRQTLGQGPEFLTYFQNEAQLEKSRLLSDRFSAERPKGSFSTLEIQRTEQGDSAMYLCASSFAGHTEAFFGQGTRLTVV.

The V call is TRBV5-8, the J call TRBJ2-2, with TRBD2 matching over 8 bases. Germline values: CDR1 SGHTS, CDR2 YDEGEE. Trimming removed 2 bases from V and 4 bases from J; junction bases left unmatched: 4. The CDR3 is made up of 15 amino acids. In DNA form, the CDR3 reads TGTGCCAGCAGCTTACGCGGACTAGCCACCGGGGAGCTGTTTTTT. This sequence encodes CASSLRGLATGELFF.

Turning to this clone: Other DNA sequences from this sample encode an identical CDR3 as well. The CDR3 protein is CASSLGTGAYEQYF. For the CDR3, the DNA is TGTGCCAGCAGCCTAGGGACAGGCGCCTACGAGCAGTACTTC. The rearrangement uses TRBV11-2 and TRBJ2-7; TRBD1 agrees at 8 bases. The CDR3 length is 14 residues. The V gene end was trimmed by 5 bases and the J gene end by 2 bases; junction bases not matched to a gene: 5. CDR1 and CDR2 (germline): SGHAT, FQNNGV.

In DNA form, the CDR3 reads TGTGCCAGCTCCCCGGGTGGGAGCAATCAGCCCCAGCATTTT. Amino acid sequence: CASSPGGSNQPQHF. This chain joins TRBV27 and TRBJ1-5; D uncertain. The V gene's germline CDR1 is MNHEY and CDR2 SMNVEV (reference sequence). The CDR3 extends over 14 amino acids. Deletions cut 8 bases from V and 1 base from J, with 12 bases between.

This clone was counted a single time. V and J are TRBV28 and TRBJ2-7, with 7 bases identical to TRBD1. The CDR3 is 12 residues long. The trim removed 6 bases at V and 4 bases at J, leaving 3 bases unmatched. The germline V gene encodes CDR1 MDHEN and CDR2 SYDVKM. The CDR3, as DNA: TGTGCCAGCAGGACAGGGCAATACGAGCAGTACTTC. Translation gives CASRTGQYEQYF.

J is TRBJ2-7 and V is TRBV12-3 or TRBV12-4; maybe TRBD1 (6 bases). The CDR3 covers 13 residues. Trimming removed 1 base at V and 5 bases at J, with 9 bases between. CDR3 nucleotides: TGTGCCAGCAGTTTAGGACAGGTCCACGAGCAGTACTTC. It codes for CASSLGQVHEQYF.

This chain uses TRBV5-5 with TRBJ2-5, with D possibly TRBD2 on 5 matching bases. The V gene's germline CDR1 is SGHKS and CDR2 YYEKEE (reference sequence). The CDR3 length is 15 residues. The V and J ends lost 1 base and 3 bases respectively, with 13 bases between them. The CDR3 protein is CASSLSPTREETQYF. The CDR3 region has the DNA TGTGCCAGCAGCTTGTCCCCTACGAGGGAAGAGACCCAGTACTTC.

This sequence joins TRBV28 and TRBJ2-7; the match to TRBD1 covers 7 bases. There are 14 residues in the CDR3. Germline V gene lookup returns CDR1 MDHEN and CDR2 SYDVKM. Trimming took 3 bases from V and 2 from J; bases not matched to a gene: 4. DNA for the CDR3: TGTGCCAGCAGTTTCCCAGGGGGTCCCTACGAGCAGTACTTC. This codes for CASSFPGGPYEQYF. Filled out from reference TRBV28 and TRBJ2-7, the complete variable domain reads DVKVTQSSRYLVKRTGEKVFLECVQDMDHENMFWYRQDPGLGLRLIYFSYDVKMKEKGDIPEGYSVSREKKERFSLILESASTNQTSMYLCASSFPGGPYEQYFGPGTRLTVT.

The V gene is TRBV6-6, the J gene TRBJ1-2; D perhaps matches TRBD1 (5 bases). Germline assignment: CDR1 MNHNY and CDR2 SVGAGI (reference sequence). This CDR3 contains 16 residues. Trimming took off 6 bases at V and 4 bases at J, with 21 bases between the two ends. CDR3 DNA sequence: TGTGCCAGCAGCCGAAGTAGAGACAGTTTTTTCTATGGCTACACCTTC. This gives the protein CASSRSRDSFFYGYTF.

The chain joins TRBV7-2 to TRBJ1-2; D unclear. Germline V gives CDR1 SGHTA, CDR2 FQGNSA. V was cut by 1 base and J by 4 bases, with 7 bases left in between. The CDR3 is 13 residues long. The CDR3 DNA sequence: TGTGCCAGCAGCTTAGTAGCACCCTATGGCTACACCTTC. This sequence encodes CASSLVAPYGYTF.

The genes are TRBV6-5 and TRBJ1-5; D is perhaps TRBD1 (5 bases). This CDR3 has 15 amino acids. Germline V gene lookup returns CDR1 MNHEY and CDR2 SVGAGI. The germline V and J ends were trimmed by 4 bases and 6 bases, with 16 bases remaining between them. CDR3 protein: CASSSLPGVGQPQHF. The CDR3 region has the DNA TGTGCCAGCAGTTCACTACCGGGGGTCGGTCAGCCCCAGCATTTT.

The CDR3 bases are TGCGCCAGCAGCTTGCATTCCGGGACAGGGAATGAAAAACTGTTTTTT. Translation: CASSLHSGTGNEKLFF. V gene TRBV5-1 combines with J gene TRBJ1-4; 9 positions match TRBD1. CDR1 and CDR2 from the germline V gene are SGHRS and YFSETQ. V shed 1 base, J shed 5 bases, and the junction held 6 bases outside the gene matches. This CDR3 spans 16 amino acids.